These 10 T cell receptor beta chains were all obtained from the same sample, sequenced in a study of preoperative IRX-2 immunotherapy in early breast cancer. Treatment in this sample: preoperative locoregional IRX-2 cytokine immunotherapy. The table came from immunoSEQ multiplex PCR; TCRdb's copy has only in-frame clones and leaves some out. The sample contains about 23,000 clones, approximately 90% of which appear only once. Sample: tumor tissue, taken after IRX-2 immunotherapy. Receptors were obtained from a human donor with breast cancer.

The V call is TRBV19, the J call TRBJ2-7; either TRBD1 or TRBD2 may fit D (5 bases each). The CDR3 loop spans 15 amino acids. V was trimmed by 4 bases and J by 3 bases, leaving 16 bases between them. The germline gives CDR1 LNHDA, CDR2 SQIVND (reference sequence). CDR3 in amino acids: CASSKAGGQLYEQYF. Here the CDR3 DNA reads TGTGCCAGTAGTAAGGCCGGAGGACAACTCTACGAGCAGTACTTC.

The V and J genes are TRBV9 and TRBJ1-2; D is perhaps TRBD1 (6 bases). This CDR3 is 15 amino acids long. Germline-derived CDR1 and CDR2 are SGDLS and YYNGEE. V was cut by 0 bases and J by 2 bases, with 11 bases left in between. The CDR3 sequence is CASSVGVGGNYGYTF. The CDR3 DNA is TGTGCCAGCAGCGTAGGAGTAGGGGGAAACTATGGCTACACCTTC.

The chain couples TRBV9 to TRBJ1-5; 7 nucleotides line up with TRBD1. The CDR3 is made up of 15 amino acids. CDR1 and CDR2 (germline): SGDLS, YYNGEE. The ends lost 0 bases at V and 4 bases at J; junction bases unmatched: 4. The CDR3 loop is CASSVGGTDNQPQHF. The DNA for the CDR3 is TGTGCCAGCAGCGTAGGAGGGACAGATAATCAGCCCCAGCATTTT.

The count of this clone is one. The rearrangement joins TRBV9 to TRBJ2-3, with D unclear. The CDR3 has 12 residues. Trimming cost V 3 bases and J 7 bases, with 9 bases left between them. Germline CDR1 and CDR2: SGDLS and YYNGEE. The CDR3 here is CASSARPHTQYF. DNA of the CDR3: TGTGCCAGCAGCGCTCGACCCCATACGCAGTATTTT.

V and J are TRBV29-1 and TRBJ1-6; D uncertain. The V gene lost 2 bases and the J gene lost 7 bases, with 9 bases spanning the gap. The CDR3 is made up of 13 amino acids. Germline CDR1 reads SQVTM; CDR2 reads ANQGSEA. The CDR3 is CSVEFNGNSPLHF. The CDR3, as DNA: TGCAGCGTTGAATTCAACGGGAATTCACCCCTCCACTTT.

The chain uses TRBV19 and TRBJ2-7; 10 nucleotides match TRBD2. The J segment lost 6 bases and the V segment lost 2 bases, leaving 7 bases of the junction unmatched. CDR3 length: 15 residues. The germline gives CDR1 LNHDA, CDR2 SQIVND (reference sequence). Here the CDR3 reads CASSINPSGSTEQYF. CDR3 nucleotides: TGTGCCAGTAGTATAAATCCTAGCGGGAGTACCGAGCAGTACTTC.

The CDR3: CASSLVTSGGFYEQYF. Written as DNA, the CDR3 is TGCGCCAGCAGCTTGGTTACTAGCGGGGGTTTCTACGAGCAGTACTTC. The V and J genes are TRBV5-1 and TRBJ2-7, with TRBD2 matching 11 bases. From germline, CDR1 is SGHRS and CDR2 YFSETQ. V lost 0 bases and J lost 3; bases outside the gene matches: 5. The length of the CDR3 is 16 residues.

J is TRBJ1-2 and V is TRBV28, with D unresolved. The CDR3 loop spans 14 amino acids. Trimming left V 2 bases short and J 8 bases short, with 15 bases between. Germline V gene lookup returns CDR1 MDHEN and CDR2 SYDVKM. CDR3 sequence (DNA): TGTGCCAGCAGTTTAATTCCAGGCAAATTCGGCTACACCTTC. The encoded protein is CASSLIPGKFGYTF.

This clone was seen only once. The rearrangement uses TRBV7-2 and TRBJ2-3; no clear D. The V end lost 6 bases, the J end lost 2 bases, and 9 bases lay between the germline ends. CDR3 size: 13 residues. Germline values: CDR1 SGHTA, CDR2 FQGNSA. The CDR3 loop is CASREGNTDTQYF. In nucleotides, the CDR3 is TGTGCCAGCAGGGAAGGGAACACAGATACGCAGTATTTT.

The rearrangement joins TRBV10-1 to TRBJ1-5; D possibly corresponds to TRBD1 (5 bases). Germline CDR1 WNHNN, CDR2 SYGVQD (reference sequence). Trimming removed 8 bases at V and 1 base at J, with 18 bases between. The CDR3 sequence is 16 residues long. CDR3 nucleotide sequence: TGCGCCAGCGAAACTATAGAAGGGGCGAGCAATCAGCCCCAGCATTTT. Amino acids: CASETIEGASNQPQHF.